These 3 T cell receptor beta chains were sequenced from one sample in a study of T cells in Graves' hyperthyroidism and ophthalmopathy. Using RNA transcripts as the source, TCR beta CDR3 regions were amplified. The TCR CDR3 first-round RT-PCR relied on the HTBI primer set. TCRdb used MiXCR to reprocess the multiplex PCR reads, holding one entry per CDR3 protein. The profile shows hundreds of thousands of distinct CDR3 sequences, approximately 19% of them singletons. The source material was blood. These receptor sequences come from a woman aged 45-60 years with Graves' hyperthyroidism that later progressed to Graves' ophthalmopathy.

This chain connects TRBV15 to TRBJ2-5; no firm D call. This CDR3 spans 13 amino acids. Germline V gene data show CDR1 as LNHNV and CDR2 as YYDKDF (reference sequence). Trimming took 6 bases from V and 1 from J, leaving 9 bases between them. CDR3 protein: CATRGWTQETQYF. The DNA for the CDR3 is TGTGCCACCAGGGGCTGGACCCAAGAGACCCAGTACTTC.

Of note for this clonotype: At one end, the junction sequence differs from germline, possibly due to a read error. The chain combines TRBV6-1 with TRBJ1-3, with TRBD1 matching 7 bases. CDR1 is MNHNS, CDR2 SASEGT, per germline. The CDR3 loop spans 15 amino acids. The CDR3 bases are TGTGCCATCAGTGAGAGGACAGGCTCTGGAAACACCATATATTTT. It codes for CAISERTGSGNTIYF.

At least ten counts were recorded for this clonotype. The chain has TRBV20-1 and TRBJ1-1; D is unclear. The V gene lost 6 bases and the J gene lost 7 bases, with 15 bases spanning the gap. Germline V gene lookup returns CDR1 DFQATT and CDR2 SNEGSKA (reference sequence). The CDR3 is made up of 12 amino acids. The CDR3 loop is CSARDTAYEAFF. The CDR3 coding sequence is TGCAGTGCGCGTGACACTGCCTATGAAGCTTTCTTT.